This TCR beta chain was obtained from a study of blood T cell repertoires in COVID-19. Study overall: Acute and convalescent COVID-19 specimens originated in the United States, Italy and Spain. The analysed material was cDNA or gDNA that came from T cells, B-cell-depleted T cells, or PBMCs.

In the source study's methods: Counts of nucleated cells, estimated from reference gene primer amplification, were obtained. Clones were sequenced by immunoSEQ multiplex PCR, and TCRdb holds only the in-frame ones, with some missing. V, J and clone size derive from that table, while D and trimming were established from the DNA sequence. The sample carries about 130,000 clones, about 72% recorded once. The clonotype was recovered from a woman between 65 and 79 years old with acute or convalescent COVID-19. The sample consisted of peripheral blood.

The CDR3 sequence: CASSFRDRGLTDTQYF. In DNA, the CDR3 is TGTGCCAGCAGCTTTAGGGACAGGGGACTGACAGATACGCAGTATTTT. The chain combines TRBV5-4 with TRBJ2-3; the match to TRBD1 covers 10 bases. The V gene end was trimmed by 2 bases and the J gene end by 3 bases; junction bases not matched to a gene: 6. Germline CDR1 reads SGHNT; CDR2 reads YYREEE (reference sequence). The CDR3 totals 16 residues.